This T cell receptor beta chain was retrieved from a study of response to subunit inactivated influenza vaccine. There are a few counts of this clonotype. What it binds is unknown. A much larger clonotype is one base distant, so this may be a read error. TCRdb re-derived calls from the RT-PCR reads in MiXCR, one entry per CDR3 protein. The sample has about 800,000 distinct CDR3 sequences; over 20% are singletons. Study-level points and caveats: Each seasonal flu vaccination may recruit only limited new T cells, authors suggested.

V was pared by 2 bases and J by 2 bases, with 2 bases between. The CDR3 is 12 residues long. Germline loops: CDR1 LGHDT, CDR2 YNNKEL (reference sequence). Sequences were derived from PBMCs from blood, sampled more than 4 days after vaccination. This receptor was obtained from a man between 45 and 60 years old who received an inactivated influenza vaccine. The chain links TRBV3-1 to TRBJ2-3, with D hard to call. CDR3 protein: CASSQHTDTQYF. For the CDR3, the DNA is TGTGCCAGCAGCCAACACACAGATACGCAGTATTTT.